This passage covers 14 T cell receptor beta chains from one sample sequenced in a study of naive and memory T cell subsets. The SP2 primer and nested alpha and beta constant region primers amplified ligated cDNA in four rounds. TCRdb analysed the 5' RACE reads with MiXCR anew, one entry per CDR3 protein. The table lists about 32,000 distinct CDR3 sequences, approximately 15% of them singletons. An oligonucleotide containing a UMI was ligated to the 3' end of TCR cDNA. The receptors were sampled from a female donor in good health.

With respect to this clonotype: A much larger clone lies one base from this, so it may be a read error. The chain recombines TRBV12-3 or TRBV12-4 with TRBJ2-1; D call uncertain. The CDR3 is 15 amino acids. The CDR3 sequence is CAGSLRPGLDNEQFF. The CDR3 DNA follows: TGTGCCGGCAGTTTACGACCAGGCCTCGACAATGAGCAGTTCTTC.

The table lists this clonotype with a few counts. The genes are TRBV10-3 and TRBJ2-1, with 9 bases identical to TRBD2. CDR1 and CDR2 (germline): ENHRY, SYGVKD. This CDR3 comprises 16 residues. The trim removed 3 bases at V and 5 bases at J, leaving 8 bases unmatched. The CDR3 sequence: CAISDPRAGGNNEQFF. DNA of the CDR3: TGTGCCATCAGTGATCCAAGAGCGGGGGGAAACAATGAGCAGTTCTTC.

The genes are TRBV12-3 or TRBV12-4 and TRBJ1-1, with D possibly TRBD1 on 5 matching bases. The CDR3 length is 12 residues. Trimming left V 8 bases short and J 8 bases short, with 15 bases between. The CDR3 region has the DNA TGTGCCAGCCGACAGACCCGAGGGGAAGCTTTCTTT. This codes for CASRQTRGEAFF.

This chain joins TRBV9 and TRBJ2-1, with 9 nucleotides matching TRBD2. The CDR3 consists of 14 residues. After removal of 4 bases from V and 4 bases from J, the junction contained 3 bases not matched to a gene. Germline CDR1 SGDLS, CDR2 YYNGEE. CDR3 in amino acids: CASSFTSGYNEQFF. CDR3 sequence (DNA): TGTGCCAGCAGCTTCACTAGCGGGTACAATGAGCAGTTCTTC.

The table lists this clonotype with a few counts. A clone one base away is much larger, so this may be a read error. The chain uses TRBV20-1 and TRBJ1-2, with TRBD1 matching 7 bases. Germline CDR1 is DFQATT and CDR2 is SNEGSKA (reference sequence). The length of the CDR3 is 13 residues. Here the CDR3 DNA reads TGCAGTGCCAGCGCCGACAGGGTCTATGGCGACACCTTC. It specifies CSASADRVYGDTF.

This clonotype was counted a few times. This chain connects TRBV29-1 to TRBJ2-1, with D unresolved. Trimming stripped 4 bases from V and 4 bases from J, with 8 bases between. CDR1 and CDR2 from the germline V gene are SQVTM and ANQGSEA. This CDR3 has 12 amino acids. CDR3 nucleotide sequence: TGCAGCGTTGTTAGTCCATACAATGAGCAGTTCTTC. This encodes CSVVSPYNEQFF.

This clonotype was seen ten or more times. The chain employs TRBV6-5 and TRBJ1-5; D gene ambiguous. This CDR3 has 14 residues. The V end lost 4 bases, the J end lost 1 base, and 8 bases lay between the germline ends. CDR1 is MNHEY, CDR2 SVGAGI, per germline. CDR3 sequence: CASSSSGSNQPQHF. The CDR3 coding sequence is TGTGCCAGCAGTTCTAGCGGGAGCAATCAGCCCCAGCATTTT.

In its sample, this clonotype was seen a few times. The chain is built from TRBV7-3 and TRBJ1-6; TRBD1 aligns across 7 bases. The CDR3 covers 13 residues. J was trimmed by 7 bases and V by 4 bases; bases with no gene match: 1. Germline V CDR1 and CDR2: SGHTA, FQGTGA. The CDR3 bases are TGTGCCAGCAGCTCGACAGGGAATTCACCCCTCCACTTT. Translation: CASSSTGNSPLHF.

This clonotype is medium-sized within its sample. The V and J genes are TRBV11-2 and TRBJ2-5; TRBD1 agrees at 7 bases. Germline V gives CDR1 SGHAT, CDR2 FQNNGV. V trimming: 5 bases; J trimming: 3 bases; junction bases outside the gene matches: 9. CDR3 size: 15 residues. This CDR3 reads CASSPLPGGEETQYF. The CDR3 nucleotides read TGTGCCAGCAGCCCGCTCCCAGGGGGAGAAGAGACCCAGTACTTC.

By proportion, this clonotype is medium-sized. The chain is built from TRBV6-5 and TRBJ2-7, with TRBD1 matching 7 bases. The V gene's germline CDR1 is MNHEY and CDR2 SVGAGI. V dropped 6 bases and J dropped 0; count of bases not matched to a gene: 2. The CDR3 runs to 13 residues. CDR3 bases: TGTGCCAGCAGCCGGACAGGCTCCTACGAGCAGTACTTC. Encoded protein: CASSRTGSYEQYF.

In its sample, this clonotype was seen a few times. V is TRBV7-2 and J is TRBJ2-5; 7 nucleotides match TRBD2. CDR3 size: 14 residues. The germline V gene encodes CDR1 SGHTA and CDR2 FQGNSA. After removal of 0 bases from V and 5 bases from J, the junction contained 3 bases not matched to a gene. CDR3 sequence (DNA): TGTGCCAGCAGCTTAGCTCGGGGGGTGGAGACCCAGTACTTC. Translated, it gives CASSLARGVETQYF. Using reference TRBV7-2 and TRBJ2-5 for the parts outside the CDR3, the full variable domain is GAGVSQSPSNKVTEKGKDVELRCDPISGHTALYWYRQSLGQGLEFLIYFQGNSAPDKSGLPSDRFSAERTGGSVSTLTIQRTQQEDSAVYLCASSLARGVETQYFGPGTRLLVL.

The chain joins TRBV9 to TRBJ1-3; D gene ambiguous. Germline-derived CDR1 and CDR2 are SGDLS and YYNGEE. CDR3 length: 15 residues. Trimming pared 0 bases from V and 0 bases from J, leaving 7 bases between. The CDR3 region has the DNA TGTGCCAGCAGCGTAGGGGGTCACTCTGGAAACACCATATATTTT. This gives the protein CASSVGGHSGNTIYF.

CDR3 region: CAISERGRRTEAFF. As DNA, the CDR3 is TGTGCCATCAGTGAACGGGGGCGAAGGACTGAAGCTTTCTTT. The J gene is TRBJ1-1, the V gene TRBV10-3, with a weak D call TRBD1 (6 bases). The germline V gene encodes CDR1 ENHRY and CDR2 SYGVKD. V was clipped by 3 bases and J by 5 bases, with 13 bases between them. CDR3 length: 14 residues.

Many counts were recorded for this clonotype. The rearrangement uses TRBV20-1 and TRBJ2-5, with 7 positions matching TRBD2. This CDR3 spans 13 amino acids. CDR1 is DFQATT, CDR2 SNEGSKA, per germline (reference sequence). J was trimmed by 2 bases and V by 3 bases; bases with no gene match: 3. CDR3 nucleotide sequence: TGCAGTGCTAGCCTAGCGGTGCAAGAGACCCAGTACTTC. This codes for CSASLAVQETQYF.